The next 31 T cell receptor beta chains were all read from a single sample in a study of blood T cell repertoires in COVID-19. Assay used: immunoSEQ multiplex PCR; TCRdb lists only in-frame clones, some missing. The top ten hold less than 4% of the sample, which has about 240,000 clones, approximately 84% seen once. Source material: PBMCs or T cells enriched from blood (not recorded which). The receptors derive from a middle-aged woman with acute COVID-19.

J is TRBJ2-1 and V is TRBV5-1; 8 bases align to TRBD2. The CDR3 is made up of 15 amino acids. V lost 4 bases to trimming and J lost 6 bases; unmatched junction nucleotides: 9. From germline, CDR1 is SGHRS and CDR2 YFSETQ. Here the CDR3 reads CASSPTGRGGNEQFF. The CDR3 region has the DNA TGCGCCAGCAGCCCGACCGGGAGGGGCGGCAATGAGCAGTTCTTC.

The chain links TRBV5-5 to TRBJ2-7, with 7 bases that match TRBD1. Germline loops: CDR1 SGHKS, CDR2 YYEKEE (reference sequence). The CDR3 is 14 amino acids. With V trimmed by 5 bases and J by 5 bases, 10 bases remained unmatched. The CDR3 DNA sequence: TGTGCCAGCAGTCGGCAGGGGGTTACCCACGAGCAGTACTTC. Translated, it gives CASSRQGVTHEQYF.

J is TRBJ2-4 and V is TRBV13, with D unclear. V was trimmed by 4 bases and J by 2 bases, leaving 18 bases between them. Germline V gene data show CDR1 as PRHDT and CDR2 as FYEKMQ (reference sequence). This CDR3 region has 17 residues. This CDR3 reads CASSSAGGPAPKNIQYF. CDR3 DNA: TGTGCCAGCAGCTCCGCCGGCGGCCCAGCGCCCAAAAACATTCAGTACTTC.

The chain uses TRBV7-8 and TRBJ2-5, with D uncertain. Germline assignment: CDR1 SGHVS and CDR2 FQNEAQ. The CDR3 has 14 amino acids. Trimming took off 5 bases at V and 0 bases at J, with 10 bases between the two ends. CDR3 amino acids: CASSPLGYQETQYF. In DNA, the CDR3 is TGTGCCAGCAGCCCCCTCGGGTACCAAGAGACCCAGTACTTC.

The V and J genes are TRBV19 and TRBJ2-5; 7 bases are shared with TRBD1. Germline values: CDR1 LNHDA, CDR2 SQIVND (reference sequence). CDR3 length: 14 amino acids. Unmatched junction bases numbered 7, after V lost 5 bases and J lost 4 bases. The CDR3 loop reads CASSGIGGRETQYF. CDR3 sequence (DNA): TGTGCCAGTAGTGGAATAGGGGGCAGAGAGACCCAGTACTTC.

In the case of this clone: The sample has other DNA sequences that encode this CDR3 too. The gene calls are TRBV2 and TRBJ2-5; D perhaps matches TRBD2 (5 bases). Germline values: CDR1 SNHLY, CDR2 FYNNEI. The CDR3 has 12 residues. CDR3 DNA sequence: TGTGCATCAAACCGGGGCCAAGAGACCCAGTACTTC. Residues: CASNRGQETQYF.

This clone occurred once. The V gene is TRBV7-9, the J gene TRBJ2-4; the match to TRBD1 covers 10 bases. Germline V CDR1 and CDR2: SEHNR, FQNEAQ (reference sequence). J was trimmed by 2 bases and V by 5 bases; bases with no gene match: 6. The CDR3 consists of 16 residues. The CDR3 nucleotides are TGTGCCAGCAGCCCGGGACAGGGGTTAACCAAAAACATTCAGTACTTC. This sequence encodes CASSPGQGLTKNIQYF.

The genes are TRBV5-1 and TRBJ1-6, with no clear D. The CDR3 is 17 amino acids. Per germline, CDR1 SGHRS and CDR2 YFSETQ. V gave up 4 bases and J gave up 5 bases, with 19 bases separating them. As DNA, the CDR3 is TGCGCCAGCAGCCCCGAGGAGCGGGGAATCGATAATTCACCCCTCCACTTT. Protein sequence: CASSPEERGIDNSPLHF.

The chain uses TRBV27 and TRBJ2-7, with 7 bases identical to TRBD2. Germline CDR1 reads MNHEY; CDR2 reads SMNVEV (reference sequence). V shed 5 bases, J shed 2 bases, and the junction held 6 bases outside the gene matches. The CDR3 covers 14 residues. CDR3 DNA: TGTGCCAGCAGTCGGACTAGAACTGCCTACGAGCAGTACTTC. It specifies CASSRTRTAYEQYF.

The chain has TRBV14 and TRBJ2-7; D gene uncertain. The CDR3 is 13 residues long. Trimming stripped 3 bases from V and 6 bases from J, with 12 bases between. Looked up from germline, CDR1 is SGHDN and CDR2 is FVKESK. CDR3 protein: CASSQYMSGEQYF. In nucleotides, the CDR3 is TGTGCCAGCAGCCAGTACATGTCGGGCGAGCAGTACTTC.

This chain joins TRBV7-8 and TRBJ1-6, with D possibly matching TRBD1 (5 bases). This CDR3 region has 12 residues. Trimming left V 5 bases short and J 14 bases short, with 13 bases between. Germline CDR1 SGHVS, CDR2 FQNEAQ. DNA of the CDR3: TGTGCCAGCAGCGTGATGGAGGGGTCCCTCCACTTT. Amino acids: CASSVMEGSLHF.

CDR3 region: CASSVLVDSEAFF. The CDR3 coding sequence is TGTGCCAGCAGCGTCCTTGTGGACAGTGAAGCTTTCTTT. The rearrangement joins TRBV9 to TRBJ1-1; tentatively, D is TRBD1 (6 bases). V lost 2 bases and J 7 bases, leaving 12 bases between the germline ends. Germline values: CDR1 SGDLS, CDR2 YYNGEE. The CDR3 covers 13 residues.

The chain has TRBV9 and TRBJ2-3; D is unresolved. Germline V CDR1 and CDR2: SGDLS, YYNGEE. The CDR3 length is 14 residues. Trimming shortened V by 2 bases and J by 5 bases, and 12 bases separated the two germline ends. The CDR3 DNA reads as TGTGCCAGCAGCGTTGACTCCCTCGTAGATACGCAGTATTTT. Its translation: CASSVDSLVDTQYF. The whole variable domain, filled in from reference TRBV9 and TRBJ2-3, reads DSGVTQTPKHLITATGQRVTLRCSPRSGDLSVYWYQQSLDQGLQFLIQYYNGEERAKGNILERFSAQQFPDLHSELNLSSLELGDSALYFCASSVDSLVDTQYFGPGTRLTVL.

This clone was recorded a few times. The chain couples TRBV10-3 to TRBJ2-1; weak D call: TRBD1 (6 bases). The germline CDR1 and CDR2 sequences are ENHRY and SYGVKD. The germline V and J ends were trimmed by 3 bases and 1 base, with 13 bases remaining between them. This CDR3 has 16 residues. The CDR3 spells CAISDRRQGSYNEQFF. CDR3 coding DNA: TGTGCCATCAGTGACCGTCGGCAGGGGTCCTACAATGAGCAGTTCTTC.

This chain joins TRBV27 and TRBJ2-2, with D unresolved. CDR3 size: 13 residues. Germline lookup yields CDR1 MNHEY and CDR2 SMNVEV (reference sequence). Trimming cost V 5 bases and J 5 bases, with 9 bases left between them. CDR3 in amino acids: CASSPLSTGELFF. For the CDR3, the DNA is TGTGCCAGCAGTCCCCTGAGTACCGGGGAGCTGTTTTTT.

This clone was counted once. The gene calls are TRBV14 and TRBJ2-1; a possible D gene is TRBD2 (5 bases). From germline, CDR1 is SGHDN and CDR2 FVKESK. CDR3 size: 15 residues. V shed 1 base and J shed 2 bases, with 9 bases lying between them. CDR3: CASSQADYAYNEQFF. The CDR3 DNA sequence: TGTGCCAGCAGCCAAGCCGACTACGCCTACAATGAGCAGTTCTTC.

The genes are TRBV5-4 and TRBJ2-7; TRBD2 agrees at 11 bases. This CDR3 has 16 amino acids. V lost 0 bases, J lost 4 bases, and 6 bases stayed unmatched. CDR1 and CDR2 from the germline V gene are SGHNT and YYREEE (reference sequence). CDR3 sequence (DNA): TGTGCCAGCAGCTTGGGAAAAGCTAGCGGGAGGTACGAGCAGTACTTC. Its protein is CASSLGKASGRYEQYF.

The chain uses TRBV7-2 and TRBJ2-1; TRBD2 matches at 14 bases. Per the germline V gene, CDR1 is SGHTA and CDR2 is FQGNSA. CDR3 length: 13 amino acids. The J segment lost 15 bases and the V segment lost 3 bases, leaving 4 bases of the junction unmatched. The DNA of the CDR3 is TGTGCCAGCAGCTTGGGACTAGCGGGAGTACCGTTCTTC. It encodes CASSLGLAGVPFF.

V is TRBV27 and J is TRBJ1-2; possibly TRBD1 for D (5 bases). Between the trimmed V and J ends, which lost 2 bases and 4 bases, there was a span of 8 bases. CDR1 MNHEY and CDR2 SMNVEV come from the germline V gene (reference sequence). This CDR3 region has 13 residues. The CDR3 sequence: CASSLAGSYGYTF. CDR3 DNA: TGTGCCAGCAGTTTAGCAGGGTCCTATGGCTACACCTTC.

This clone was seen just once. The CDR3, as DNA: TGTGCCAGTAGTCCCGGACAGGGCAATCAGCCCCAGCATTTT. Its translation is CASSPGQGNQPQHF. The rearrangement links TRBV19 to TRBJ1-5; 7 bases match TRBD1. V lost 5 bases and J lost 2; bases outside the gene matches: 3. The CDR3 is 14 residues long. In germline, CDR1 is LNHDA, CDR2 SQIVND (reference sequence).

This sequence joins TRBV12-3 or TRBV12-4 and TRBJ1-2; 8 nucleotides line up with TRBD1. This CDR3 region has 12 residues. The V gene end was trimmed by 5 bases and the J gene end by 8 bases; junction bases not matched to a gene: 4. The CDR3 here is CASSQTGEGYTF. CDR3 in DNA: TGTGCCAGCAGTCAGACAGGGGAGGGCTACACCTTC.

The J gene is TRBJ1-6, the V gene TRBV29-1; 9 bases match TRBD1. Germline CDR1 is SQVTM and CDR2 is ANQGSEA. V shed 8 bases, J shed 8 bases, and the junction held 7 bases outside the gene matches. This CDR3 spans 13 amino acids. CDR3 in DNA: TGCAGCATCCGGGACAGGGTGGATTCACCCCTCCACTTT. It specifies CSIRDRVDSPLHF.

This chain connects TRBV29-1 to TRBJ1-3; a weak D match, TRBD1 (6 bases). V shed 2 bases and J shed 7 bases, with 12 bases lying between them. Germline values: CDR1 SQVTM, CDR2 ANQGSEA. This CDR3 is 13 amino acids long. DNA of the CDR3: TGCAGCGTTGAAAGGGGGAACAGTAACACCATATATTTT. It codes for CSVERGNSNTIYF.

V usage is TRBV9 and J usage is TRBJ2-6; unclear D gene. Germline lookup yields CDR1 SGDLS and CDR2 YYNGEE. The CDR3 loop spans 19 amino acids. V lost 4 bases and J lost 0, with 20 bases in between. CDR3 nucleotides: TGTGCCAGCAGCCACGGAATTGGGCGATTCTCCTCTGGGGCCAACGTCCTGACTTTC. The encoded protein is CASSHGIGRFSSGANVLTF.

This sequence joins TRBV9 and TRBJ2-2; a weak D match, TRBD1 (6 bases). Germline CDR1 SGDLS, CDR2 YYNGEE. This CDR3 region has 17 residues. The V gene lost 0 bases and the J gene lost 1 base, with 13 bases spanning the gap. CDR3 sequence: CASSVGGRNKNTGELFF. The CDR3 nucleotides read TGTGCCAGCAGCGTAGGGGGGCGGAATAAGAACACCGGGGAGCTGTTTTTT.

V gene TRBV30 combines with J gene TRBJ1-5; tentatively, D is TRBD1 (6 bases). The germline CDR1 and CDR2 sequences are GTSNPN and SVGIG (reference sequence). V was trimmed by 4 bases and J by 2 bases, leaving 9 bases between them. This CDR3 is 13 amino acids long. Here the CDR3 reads CAWTEGGNQPQHF. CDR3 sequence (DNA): TGTGCCTGGACCGAGGGGGGCAATCAGCCCCAGCATTTT.

This CDR3 is CASSIGTGFPYEQYF. The DNA of the CDR3 is TGTGCCAGTAGTATAGGGACAGGGTTCCCCTACGAGCAGTACTTC. This chain connects TRBV19 to TRBJ2-7; 8 nucleotides line up with TRBD1. The germline V gene encodes CDR1 LNHDA and CDR2 SQIVND (reference sequence). The V and J ends lost 1 base and 2 bases, in that order; junction bases with no gene match: 4. The CDR3 is 15 residues long.

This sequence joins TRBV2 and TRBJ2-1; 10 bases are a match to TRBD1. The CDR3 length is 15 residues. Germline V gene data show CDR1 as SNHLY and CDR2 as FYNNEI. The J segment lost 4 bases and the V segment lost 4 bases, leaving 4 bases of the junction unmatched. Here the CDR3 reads CASSVTGQGYNEQFF. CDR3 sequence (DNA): TGTGCCAGCAGTGTTACGGGACAGGGGTACAATGAGCAGTTCTTC.

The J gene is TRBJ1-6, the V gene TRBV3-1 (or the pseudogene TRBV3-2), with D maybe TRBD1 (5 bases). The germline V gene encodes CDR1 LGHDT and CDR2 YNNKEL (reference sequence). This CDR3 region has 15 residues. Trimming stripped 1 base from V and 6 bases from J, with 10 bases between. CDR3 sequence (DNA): TGTGCCAGCAGCCAAGCCCAGGGTAGTAATTCACCCCTCCACTTT. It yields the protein CASSQAQGSNSPLHF.

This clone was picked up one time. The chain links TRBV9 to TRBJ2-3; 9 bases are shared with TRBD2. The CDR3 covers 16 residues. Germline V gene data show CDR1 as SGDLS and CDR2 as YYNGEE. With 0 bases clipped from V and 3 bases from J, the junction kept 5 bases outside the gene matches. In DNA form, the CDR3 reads TGTGCCAGCAGCGTAGTAAGCGGGAGGTTGACAGATACGCAGTATTTT. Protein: CASSVVSGRLTDTQYF. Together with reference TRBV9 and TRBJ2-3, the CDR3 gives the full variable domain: DSGVTQTPKHLITATGQRVTLRCSPRSGDLSVYWYQQSLDQGLQFLIQYYNGEERAKGNILERFSAQQFPDLHSELNLSSLELGDSALYFCASSVVSGRLTDTQYFGPGTRLTVL.

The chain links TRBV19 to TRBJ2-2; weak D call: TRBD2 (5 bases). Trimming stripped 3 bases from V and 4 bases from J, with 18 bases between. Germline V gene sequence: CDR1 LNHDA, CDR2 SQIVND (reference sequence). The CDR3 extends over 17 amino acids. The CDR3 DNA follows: TGTGCCAGTAGTATTGAGGGTGGGCAGACGAGCACCGGGGAGCTGTTTTTT. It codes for CASSIEGGQTSTGELFF.